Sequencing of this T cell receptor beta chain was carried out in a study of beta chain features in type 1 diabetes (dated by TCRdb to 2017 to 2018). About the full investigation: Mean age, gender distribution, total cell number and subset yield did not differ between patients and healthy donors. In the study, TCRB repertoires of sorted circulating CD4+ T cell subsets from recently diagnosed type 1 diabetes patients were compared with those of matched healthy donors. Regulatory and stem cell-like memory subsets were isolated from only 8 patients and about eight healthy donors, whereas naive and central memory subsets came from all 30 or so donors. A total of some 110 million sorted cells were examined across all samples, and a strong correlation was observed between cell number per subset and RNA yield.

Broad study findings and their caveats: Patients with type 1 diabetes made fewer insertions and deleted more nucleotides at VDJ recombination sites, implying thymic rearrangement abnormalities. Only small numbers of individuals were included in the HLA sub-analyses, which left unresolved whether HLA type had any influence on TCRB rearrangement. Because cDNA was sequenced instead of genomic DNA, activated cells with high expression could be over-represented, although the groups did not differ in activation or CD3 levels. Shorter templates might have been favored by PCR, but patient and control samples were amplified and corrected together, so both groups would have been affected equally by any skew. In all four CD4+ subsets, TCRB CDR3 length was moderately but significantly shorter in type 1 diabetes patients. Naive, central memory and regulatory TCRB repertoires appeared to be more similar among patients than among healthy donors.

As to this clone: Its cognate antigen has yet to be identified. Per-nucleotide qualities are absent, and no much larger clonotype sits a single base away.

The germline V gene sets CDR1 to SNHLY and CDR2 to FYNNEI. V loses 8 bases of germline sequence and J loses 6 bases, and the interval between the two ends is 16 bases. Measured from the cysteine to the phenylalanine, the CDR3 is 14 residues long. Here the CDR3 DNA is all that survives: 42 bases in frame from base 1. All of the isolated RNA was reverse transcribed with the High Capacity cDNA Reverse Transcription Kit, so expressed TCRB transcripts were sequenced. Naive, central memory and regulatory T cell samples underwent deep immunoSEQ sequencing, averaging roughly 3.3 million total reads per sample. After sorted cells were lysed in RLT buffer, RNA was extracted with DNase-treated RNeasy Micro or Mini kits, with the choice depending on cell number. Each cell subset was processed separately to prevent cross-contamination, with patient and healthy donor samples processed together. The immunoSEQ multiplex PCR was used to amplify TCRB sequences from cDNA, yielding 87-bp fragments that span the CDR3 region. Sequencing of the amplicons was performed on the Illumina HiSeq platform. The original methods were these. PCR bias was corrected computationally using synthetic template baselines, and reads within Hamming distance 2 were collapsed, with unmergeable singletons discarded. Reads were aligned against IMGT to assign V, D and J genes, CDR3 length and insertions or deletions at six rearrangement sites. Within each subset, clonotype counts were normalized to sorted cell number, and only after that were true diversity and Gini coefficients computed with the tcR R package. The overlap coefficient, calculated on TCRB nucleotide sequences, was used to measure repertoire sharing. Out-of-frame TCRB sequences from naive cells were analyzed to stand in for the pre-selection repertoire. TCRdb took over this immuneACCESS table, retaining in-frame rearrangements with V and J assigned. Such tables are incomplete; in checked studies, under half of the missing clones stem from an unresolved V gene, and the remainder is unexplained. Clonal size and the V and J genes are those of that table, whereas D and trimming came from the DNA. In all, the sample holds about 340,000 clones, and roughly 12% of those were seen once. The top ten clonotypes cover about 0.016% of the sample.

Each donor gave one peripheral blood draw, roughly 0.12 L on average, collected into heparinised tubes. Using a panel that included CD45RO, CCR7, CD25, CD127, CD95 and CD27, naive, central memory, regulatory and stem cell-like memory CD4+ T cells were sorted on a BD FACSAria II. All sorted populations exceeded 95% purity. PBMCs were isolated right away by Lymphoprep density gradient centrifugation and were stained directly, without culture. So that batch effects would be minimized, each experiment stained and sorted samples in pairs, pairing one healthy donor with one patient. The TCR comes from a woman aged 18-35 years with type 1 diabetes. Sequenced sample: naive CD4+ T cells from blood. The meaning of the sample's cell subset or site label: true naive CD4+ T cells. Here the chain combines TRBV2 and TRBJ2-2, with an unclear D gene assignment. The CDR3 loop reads CASGVQLVSGELFF. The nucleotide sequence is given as TGTGCCAGCGGAGTCCAGTTGGTTTCCGGGGAGCTGTTTTTT. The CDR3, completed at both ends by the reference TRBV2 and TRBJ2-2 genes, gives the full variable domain EPEVTQTPSHQVTQMGQEVILRCVPISNHLYFYWYRQILGQKVEFLVSFYNNEISEKSEIFDDQFSVERPDGSNFTLKIRSTKLEDSAMYFCASGVQLVSGELFFGEGSRLTVL.